Many counts were recorded for the clone carrying this T cell receptor (beta chain). Its antigen is not known. Thyroid surgery had not been preceded by any treatment in any patient. Original methodology: It was from CDR3 differences across clinicopathological groups that a distant-metastasis classifier for papillary thyroid cancer was built. TCRdb re-called clones from the PCR reads using MiXCR. TCRdb's processing, not the authors' own work, is the source of the V and J calls. The sample lists 20,000 to 25,000 clones; around 21% were seen once. The CDR3 has 14 amino acids. Germline-derived CDR1 and CDR2 are SGHTA and FQGNSA. Trimming stripped 4 bases from V and 1 base from J, with 10 bases between. The data were taken from a study of metastatic and nonmetastatic thyroid tumors. Turning to the study itself: Peripheral blood and tumor or nodule samples from malignant and benign thyroid patients were compared. Findings and caveats of the study: Benign nodules were reported to have significantly lower TCR beta diversity than malignant thyroid tumors, in blood and tumor.

The gene calls are TRBV7-2 and TRBJ1-2, with D perhaps matching TRBD1 (6 bases). The sample taken for sequencing was blood. The sequence was obtained from a female donor with papillary thyroid cancer or a benign thyroid nodule (not recorded which). Some clones in this sample may be carry-over from other donors' samples. CDR3 DNA sequence: TGTGCCAGCAGCTCCCGGACAGATAACTATGGCTACACCTTC. Amino acid sequence: CASSSRTDNYGYTF.